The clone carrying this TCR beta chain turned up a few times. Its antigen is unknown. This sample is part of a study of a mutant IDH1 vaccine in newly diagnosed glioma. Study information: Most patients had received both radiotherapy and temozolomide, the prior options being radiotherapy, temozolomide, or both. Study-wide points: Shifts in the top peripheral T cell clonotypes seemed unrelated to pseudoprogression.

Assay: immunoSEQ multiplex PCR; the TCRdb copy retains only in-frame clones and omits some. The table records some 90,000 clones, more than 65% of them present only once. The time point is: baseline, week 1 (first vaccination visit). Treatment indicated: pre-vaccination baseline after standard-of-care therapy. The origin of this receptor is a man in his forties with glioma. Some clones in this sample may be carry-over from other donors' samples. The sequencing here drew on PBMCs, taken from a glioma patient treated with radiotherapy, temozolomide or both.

Here the CDR3 DNA reads TGTGCCAGCAGCCGGAACAGGGACGTCGGGAACATTCAGTACTTC. It is translated as CASSRNRDVGNIQYF. V gene TRBV7-2 combines with J gene TRBJ2-4; tentative D call: TRBD1 (6 bases). The V gene's germline CDR1 is SGHTA and CDR2 FQGNSA. With 5 bases removed from V and 7 bases from J, the gap between germline ends came to 18 bases. CDR3 length equals 15 residues. Full variable domain (missing parts from reference TRBV7-2 and TRBJ2-4): GAGVSQSPSNKVTEKGKDVELRCDPISGHTALYWYRQSLGQGLEFLIYFQGNSAPDKSGLPSDRFSAERTGGSVSTLTIQRTQQEDSAVYLCASSRNRDVGNIQYFGAGTRLSVL.